The 30 T cell receptor beta chains given below trace back to one sample, sequenced in a study of blood T cell repertoires in COVID-19 (dated by TCRdb to 2019 to 2021). The method behind the library was the immunoSEQ multiplex PCR assay. This is the immuneACCESS table as TCRdb keeps it, with only in-frame sequences that have V and J called. A part of the clones is gone; compared with another copy, unresolved V genes explain less than half, and the rest is unexplained. The sample table lists roughly 180,000 clones, 70% to 90% of them with a count of one. Jointly, the top ten make up about 4.6% of the sample. The specimen sequenced was PBMCs or T cells enriched from blood (not recorded which). All receptors derive from a woman in her forties or fifties who had recovered from COVID-19.

The rearrangement uses TRBV5-6 and TRBJ2-7; 13 nucleotides align to TRBD2. V was pared by 4 bases and J by 7 bases, with 5 bases of the junction left unmatched. There are 14 residues in the CDR3. Germline values: CDR1 SGHDT, CDR2 YYEEEE. DNA for the CDR3: TGTGCCAGCAGCCGGGGACTAGCGGGGCGGGAGCAGTACGTC. Protein: CASSRGLAGREQYV.

The chain employs TRBV9 and TRBJ1-4, with D tentatively TRBD1 (5 bases). CDR3 length: 14 residues. Germline V gives CDR1 SGDLS, CDR2 YYNGEE. V lost 6 bases and J lost 6, with 15 bases in between. The CDR3 nucleotides are TGTGCCAGCAACAAGGGGCAGTCAGATGAAAAACTGTTTTTT. Translation: CASNKGQSDEKLFF.

The chain has TRBV19 and TRBJ2-3; D is possibly TRBD1 (6 bases). In germline, CDR1 is LNHDA, CDR2 SQIVND (reference sequence). Between the trimmed V and J ends, which lost 6 bases and 1 base, there was a span of 8 bases. CDR3 length equals 13 residues. The chain's CDR3 is CASRRQGTDTQYF. DNA for the CDR3: TGTGCCAGTAGGCGACAGGGCACAGATACGCAGTATTTT.

V is TRBV2 and J is TRBJ1-4, with TRBD1 identical over 11 bases. The trim removed 5 bases at V and 0 bases at J, leaving 5 bases unmatched. CDR1 and CDR2 (germline): SNHLY, FYNNEI. The CDR3 runs to 17 residues. The CDR3 is CASSPKGQGATNEKLFF. Written as DNA, the CDR3 is TGTGCCAGCAGTCCAAAGGGACAGGGGGCAACTAATGAAAAACTGTTTTTT. Full variable domain (missing parts from reference TRBV2 and TRBJ1-4): EPEVTQTPSHQVTQMGQEVILRCVPISNHLYFYWYRQILGQKVEFLVSFYNNEISEKSEIFDDQFSVERPDGSNFTLKIRSTKLEDSAMYFCASSPKGQGATNEKLFFGSGTQLSVL.

The CDR3 DNA reads as TGTGCCAGCTCAAAGCGGGAGGGTTACGAGCAGTACGTC. Translation: CASSKREGYEQYV. The chain is built from TRBV12-3 or TRBV12-4 and TRBJ2-7; 10 bases agree with TRBD2. Trimming removed 8 bases from V and 4 bases from J; junction bases left unmatched: 5. The CDR3 contains 13 residues.

The CDR3 protein is CASSLHQGLRDGYTF. CDR3 bases: TGTGCCAGCAGCTTACACCAGGGGTTGAGGGATGGCTACACCTTC. The chain carries TRBV7-9 and TRBJ1-2; tentative D call: TRBD1 (6 bases). The V end lost 2 bases, the J end lost 6 bases, and 16 bases lay between the germline ends. Germline CDR1 and CDR2: SEHNR and FQNEAQ (reference sequence). The CDR3 is 15 amino acids.

This clone occurred once. The J gene is TRBJ1-3, the V gene TRBV7-6; D might be TRBD1 (6 bases). The V and J ends lost 5 bases and 0 bases respectively, with 17 bases between them. This CDR3 region has 17 residues. Germline V gene lookup returns CDR1 SGHVS and CDR2 FNYEAQ. This chain's CDR3 is CASSPVGGEISGNTIYF. The CDR3 DNA reads TGTGCCAGCAGCCCTGTAGGGGGGGAGATCTCTGGAAACACCATATATTTT.

The V and J genes are TRBV6-2 or TRBV6-3 and TRBJ1-4; D remains unclear. From germline, CDR1 is MNHEY and CDR2 SVGEGT. The CDR3 consists of 15 residues. Deletions cut 6 bases from V and 3 bases from J, with 14 bases between. In DNA, the CDR3 is TGTGCCAGCAGATACAACCGGAGAGCTAATGAAAAACTGTTTTTT. Translated: CASRYNRRANEKLFF.

V usage is TRBV18 and J usage is TRBJ1-6; the D is unclear. V lost 4 bases, J lost 0 bases, and 10 bases lay in between. The CDR3 sequence is 16 residues long. Germline lookup yields CDR1 KGHSH and CDR2 LQKENI. The CDR3 nucleotides are TGTGCCAGCTCACTAACAGAAAGCTCCTATAATTCACCCCTCCACTTT. It specifies CASSLTESSYNSPLHF.

J is TRBJ2-1 and V is TRBV6-5; D possibly corresponds to TRBD1 (5 bases). This CDR3 has 15 amino acids. CDR1 is MNHEY, CDR2 SVGAGI, per germline. Trimming left V 0 bases short and J 7 bases short, with 13 bases between. This CDR3 reads CASSYSAFQGNEQFF. The CDR3 DNA is TGTGCCAGCAGTTACTCAGCATTTCAGGGAAATGAGCAGTTCTTC.

The CDR3 nucleotides are TGTGCCAGCAGTCCGGACATGAGTTCTTCCTACGAGCAGTACGTC. Protein product: CASSPDMSSSYEQYV. The rearrangement links TRBV28 to TRBJ2-7, with D possibly matching TRBD1 (5 bases). V shed 5 bases and J shed 1 base, with 15 bases lying between them. CDR1 MDHEN and CDR2 SYDVKM come from the germline V gene. This CDR3 is 15 amino acids long.

This clone was counted many times. The gene calls are TRBV5-1 and TRBJ2-3; tentatively, D is TRBD1 (6 bases). The CDR3 is made up of 15 amino acids. V lost 4 bases and J 2 bases, leaving 14 bases between the germline ends. The V gene's germline CDR1 is SGHRS and CDR2 YFSETQ. This chain's CDR3 is CASSRGFGDTDTQYF. CDR3 in DNA: TGCGCCAGCAGCAGGGGGTTTGGGGACACAGATACGCAGTATTTT.

This clone was observed a handful of times. The chain combines TRBV13 with TRBJ2-2; 7 nucleotides match TRBD2. The CDR3 sequence is 15 residues long. Germline V gene lookup returns CDR1 PRHDT and CDR2 FYEKMQ (reference sequence). Trimming cost V 1 base and J 5 bases; bases outside gene matches: 4. For the CDR3, the DNA is TGTGCCAGCAGCTTAGCGGGAGGCGGGACCGGGGAGCTGTTTTTT. Translating gives CASSLAGGGTGELFF.

V is TRBV5-1 and J is TRBJ2-7; D is perhaps TRBD2 (6 bases). The germline gives CDR1 SGHRS, CDR2 YFSETQ. V lost 4 bases and J 5 bases, leaving 19 bases between the germline ends. The CDR3 covers 15 residues. This CDR3 reads CASSRQRGLGDEQYV. The DNA of the CDR3 is TGCGCCAGCAGCCGGCAGAGGGGACTCGGAGACGAGCAGTACGTC.

At least ten counts were recorded for this clone. The chain joins TRBV2 to TRBJ1-1, with D perhaps TRBD1 (6 bases). Germline V lookup: CDR1 SNHLY, CDR2 FYNNEI. The CDR3 has 15 amino acids. Between the trimmed V and J ends, which lost 5 bases and 6 bases, there was a span of 19 bases. CDR3: CASSSRRGGAAEAFF. Here the CDR3 DNA reads TGTGCCAGCAGTTCCCGTCGCGGGGGGGCAGCTGAAGCTTTCTTT.

The V call is TRBV9, the J call TRBJ1-1; D is possibly TRBD1 (5 bases). V was trimmed by 0 bases and J by 10 bases, leaving 13 bases between them. There are 13 residues in the CDR3. Per germline, CDR1 SGDLS and CDR2 YYNGEE. The CDR3 protein is CASSVVPQGGAFF. The CDR3 region has the DNA TGTGCCAGCAGCGTAGTGCCCCAGGGCGGAGCTTTCTTT. The full variable domain, with the rest looked up from reference TRBV9 and TRBJ1-1, is DSGVTQTPKHLITATGQRVTLRCSPRSGDLSVYWYQQSLDQGLQFLIQYYNGEERAKGNILERFSAQQFPDLHSELNLSSLELGDSALYFCASSVVPQGGAFFGQGTRLTVV.

The J gene is TRBJ1-2, the V gene TRBV6-5, with D unclear. The germline CDR1 and CDR2 sequences are MNHEY and SVGAGI. The CDR3 runs to 14 residues. V lost 2 bases and J 4 bases, leaving 11 bases between the germline ends. CDR3 nucleotides: TGTGCCAGCAGTTACGACGGCTCGGGCTATGGCTACACCTTC. Protein: CASSYDGSGYGYTF.

The chain has TRBV5-6 and TRBJ1-1, with D possibly TRBD1 on 5 matching bases. CDR1 is SGHDT and CDR2 is YYEEEE in the germline V gene. Trimming took 3 bases from V and 4 from J, leaving 10 bases between them. The CDR3 length is 13 residues. The CDR3: CASSSPGGTEAFF. The CDR3 DNA follows: TGTGCCAGCAGCTCCCCGGGGGGCACTGAAGCTTTCTTT.

This chain joins TRBV6-2 or TRBV6-3 and TRBJ2-1, with 9 bases aligning to TRBD2. J was trimmed by 3 bases and V by 6 bases; bases with no gene match: 21. Germline V gives CDR1 MNHEY, CDR2 SVGEGT. This CDR3 comprises 20 residues. As DNA, the CDR3 is TGTGCCAGCAGCCACCCCTCGACTAGCGGCTCGTCCTCAGTCTACAATGAGCAGTTCTTC. It encodes CASSHPSTSGSSSVYNEQFF.

The J gene is TRBJ2-2, the V gene TRBV12-3 or TRBV12-4, with D perhaps TRBD2 (5 bases). The CDR3 loop spans 13 amino acids. V was shortened by 11 bases and J by 3 bases, with 13 bases between the two germline ends. The CDR3 is CAAVLGDTGELFF. CDR3 nucleotide sequence: TGTGCCGCCGTACTAGGAGACACCGGGGAGCTGTTTTTT.

The chain links TRBV7-8 to TRBJ1-1; perhaps TRBD1 as D (5 bases). Between the trimmed V and J ends, which lost 5 bases and 1 base, there was a span of 8 bases. CDR1 SGHVS and CDR2 FQNEAQ come from the germline V gene. The CDR3 consists of 13 residues. The chain's CDR3 is CASSPDKNTEAFF. In nucleotides, the CDR3 is TGTGCCAGCAGCCCGGACAAGAACACTGAAGCTTTCTTT.

This chain uses TRBV7-2 with TRBJ2-1; 9 nucleotides match TRBD1. This CDR3 is built from 17 residues. Germline CDR1 reads SGHTA; CDR2 reads FQGNSA. V trimming: 5 bases; J trimming: 2 bases; junction bases outside the gene matches: 10. As DNA, the CDR3 is TGTGCCAGCAGCCCCCCAAACAGGGGGCCTCCCTACAATGAGCAGTTCTTC. It codes for CASSPPNRGPPYNEQFF.

V gene TRBV19 combines with J gene TRBJ2-7, with TRBD1 matching 8 bases. This CDR3 is 15 amino acids long. Germline lookup yields CDR1 LNHDA and CDR2 SQIVND (reference sequence). Germline trimming cut 3 bases from V and 6 bases from J; bases unmatched to any gene: 10. The CDR3 here is CASSISAGGSSEQYV. The CDR3 DNA sequence: TGTGCCAGTAGTATTTCGGCAGGGGGCTCTTCCGAGCAGTACGTC.

The V gene is TRBV6-4, the J gene TRBJ2-7; 8 nucleotides agree with TRBD1. The CDR3 spans 15 residues. V lost 6 bases and J lost 0; bases outside the gene matches: 7. CDR1 and CDR2 from the germline V gene are MRHNA and SNTAGT. The CDR3 DNA follows: TGTGCCAGCAGGGGCCGACAGGGGCTCTCCTACGAGCAGTACGTC. It specifies CASRGRQGLSYEQYV.

This clone occurred once. The chain has TRBV27 and TRBJ2-7; possible D gene TRBD2, 6 bases. The CDR3 extends over 15 amino acids. Per germline, CDR1 MNHEY and CDR2 SMNVEV (reference sequence). V was clipped by 5 bases and J by 0 bases, with 14 bases between them. The CDR3 DNA is TGTGCCAGCAGTAGAGCGGGTCTCGGCTCCTACGAGCAGTACGTC. Translating it yields CASSRAGLGSYEQYV.

The rearrangement links TRBV28 to TRBJ2-6; 12 positions agree with TRBD1. From germline, CDR1 is MDHEN and CDR2 SYDVKM. The CDR3 spans 18 residues. After removal of 1 base from V and 1 base from J, the junction contained 2 bases not matched to a gene. The CDR3 sequence: CASSLLGQGASGANVLTF. DNA of the CDR3: TGTGCCAGCAGTTTATTGGGACAGGGGGCATCTGGGGCCAACGTCCTGACTTTC.

The chain joins TRBV7-9 to TRBJ2-3; D call uncertain. The germline gives CDR1 SEHNR, CDR2 FQNEAQ (reference sequence). The CDR3 loop spans 11 amino acids. V shed 8 bases and J shed 4 bases, with 7 bases lying between them. The CDR3 loop reads CASSRADTQYF. Here the CDR3 DNA reads TGTGCCAGCTCCCGGGCAGATACGCAGTATTTT.

This rearrangement joins TRBV27 to TRBJ2-7, with unresolved D. With 4 bases removed from V and 3 bases from J, the gap between germline ends came to 10 bases. Germline assignment: CDR1 MNHEY and CDR2 SMNVEV (reference sequence). This CDR3 has 13 residues. As DNA, the CDR3 is TGTGCCAGCAGTTCGCCAGGTCTCTACGAGCAGTACGTC. Translation gives CASSSPGLYEQYV.

The chain carries TRBV28 and TRBJ2-5, with 9 bases fitting TRBD2. There are 15 residues in the CDR3. The germline gives CDR1 MDHEN, CDR2 SYDVKM. V lost 3 bases, J lost 5 bases, and 7 bases stayed unmatched. CDR3: CASSFWRGGRETQYF. The CDR3, as DNA: TGTGCCAGCAGTTTTTGGCGGGGGGGCCGGGAGACCCAGTACTTC.

The rearrangement joins TRBV4-2 to TRBJ2-1, with TRBD1 identical over 9 bases. Per germline, CDR1 LGHNA and CDR2 YNFKEQ. J was trimmed by 9 bases and V by 2 bases; bases with no gene match: 11. This CDR3 contains 16 residues. CDR3 DNA sequence: TGTGCCAGCAGCCAACCTACAGGGGGCGCTCCCGGTGAGCAGTTCTTC. Translation gives CASSQPTGGAPGEQFF.